This TCR beta chain was obtained from a study of T cell repertoires in cytomegalovirus infection (dated by TCRdb to between 2019 and 2020). Background on the whole study: Donor HLA type was relevant to the analysis, as public TCR beta signatures indicated carriage of CMV infection together with the matching HLA type.

The germline ends are 10 bases apart after V is trimmed by 4 bases and J by 0 bases. The CDR3 starts with the cysteine, ends with the phenylalanine, and has 15 residues. The CDR3 DNA has 45 bases and is translated from base 1. Via the germline V gene, CDR1 is MNHEY and CDR2 SVGAGI. These reads were obtained on an Illumina HiSeq 1500. The public reads were reprocessed in TCRdb via fastp at Q25 and MiXCR, keeping in-frame beta chains. Rows matching on CDR3 protein sequence are summarized as one entry with the most common DNA and genes. For this sample the table gives over 300,000 distinct CDR3 sequences, of which approximately 9.5% were detected only once. The ten most abundant clones make up approximately 4.5% of the sample. This clonotype was found a few times. The antigen this receptor binds is unknown. No clone much larger than this one lies a single base away; base qualities are absent. What the authors observed across the whole study: In both this cohort and an independent cohort of approximately 350 donors, the cumulative frequency of public TCR beta family members distinguished carriers of CMV infection plus the relevant HLA type. The ex vivo response was dominated by HLA-C-restricted CMV-specific TCR beta clonotypes, which also provided the single most frequent clonotype in two of eight donors.

The chain uses TRBV6-5 and TRBJ2-4; the D gene could be TRBD1 or TRBD2, each one agreeing over 5 bases. Material: PBMCs. This sequence originates from a human donor in good health (CMV status not recorded). Some clones in this sample may be carry-over from other donors' samples. The CDR3 is CASSSPGTAKNIQYF. Read as DNA, the sequence is TGTGCCAGCAGTTCACCCGGGACAGCCAAAAACATTCAGTACTTC.